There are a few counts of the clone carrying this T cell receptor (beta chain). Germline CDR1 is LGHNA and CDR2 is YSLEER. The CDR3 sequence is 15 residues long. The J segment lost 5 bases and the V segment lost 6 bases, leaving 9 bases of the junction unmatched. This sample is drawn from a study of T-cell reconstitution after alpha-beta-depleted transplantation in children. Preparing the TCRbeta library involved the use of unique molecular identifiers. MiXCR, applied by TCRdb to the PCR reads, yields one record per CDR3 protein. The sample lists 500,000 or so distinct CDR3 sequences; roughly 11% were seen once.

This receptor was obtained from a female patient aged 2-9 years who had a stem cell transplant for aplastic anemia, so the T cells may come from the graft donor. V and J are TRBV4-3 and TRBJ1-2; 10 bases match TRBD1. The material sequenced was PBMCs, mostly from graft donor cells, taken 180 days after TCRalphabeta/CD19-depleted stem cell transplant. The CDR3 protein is CASSMGTGDVYGYTF. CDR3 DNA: TGCGCCAGCAGTATGGGGACAGGGGATGTGTATGGCTACACCTTC.